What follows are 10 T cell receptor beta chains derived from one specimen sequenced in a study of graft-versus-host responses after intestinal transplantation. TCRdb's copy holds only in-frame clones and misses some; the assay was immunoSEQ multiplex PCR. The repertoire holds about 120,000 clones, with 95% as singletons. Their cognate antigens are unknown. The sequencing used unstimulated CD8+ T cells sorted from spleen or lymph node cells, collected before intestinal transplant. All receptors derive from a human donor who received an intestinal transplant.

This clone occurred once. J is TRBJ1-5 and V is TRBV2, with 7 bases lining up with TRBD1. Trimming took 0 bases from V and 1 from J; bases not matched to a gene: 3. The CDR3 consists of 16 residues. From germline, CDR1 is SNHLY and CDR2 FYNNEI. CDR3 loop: CASSEADRASNQPQHF. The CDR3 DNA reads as TGTGCCAGCAGTGAAGCTGACAGGGCAAGCAATCAGCCCCAGCATTTT.

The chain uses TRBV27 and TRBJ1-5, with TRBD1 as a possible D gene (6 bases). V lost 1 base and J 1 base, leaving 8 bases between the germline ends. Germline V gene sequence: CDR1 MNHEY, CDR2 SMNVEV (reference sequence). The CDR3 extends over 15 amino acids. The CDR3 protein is CASSLWGASNQPQHF. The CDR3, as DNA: TGTGCCAGCAGTTTATGGGGGGCAAGCAATCAGCCCCAGCATTTT.

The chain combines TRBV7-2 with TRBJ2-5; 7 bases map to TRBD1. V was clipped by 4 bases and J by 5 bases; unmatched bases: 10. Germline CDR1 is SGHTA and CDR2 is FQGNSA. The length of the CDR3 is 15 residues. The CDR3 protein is CASSYPSDRLETQYF. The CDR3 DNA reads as TGTGCCAGCAGCTATCCTTCGGACAGGTTGGAGACCCAGTACTTC.

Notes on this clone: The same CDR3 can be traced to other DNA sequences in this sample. The chain's CDR3 is CASRSGSSYNEQFF. For the CDR3, the DNA is TGTGCCAGCCGCAGCGGGAGCTCCTACAATGAGCAGTTCTTC. V is TRBV27 and J is TRBJ2-1; 8 bases map to TRBD2. With 8 bases clipped from V and 0 bases from J, the junction kept 3 bases outside the gene matches. This CDR3 is built from 14 residues. Germline V gene sequence: CDR1 MNHEY, CDR2 SMNVEV (reference sequence).

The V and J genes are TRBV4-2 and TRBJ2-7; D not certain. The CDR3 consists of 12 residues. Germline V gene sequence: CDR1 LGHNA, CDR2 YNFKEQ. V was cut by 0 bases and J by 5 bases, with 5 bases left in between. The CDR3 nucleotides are TGTGCCAGCAGCCAAGATCGACACGAGCAGTACTTC. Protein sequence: CASSQDRHEQYF.

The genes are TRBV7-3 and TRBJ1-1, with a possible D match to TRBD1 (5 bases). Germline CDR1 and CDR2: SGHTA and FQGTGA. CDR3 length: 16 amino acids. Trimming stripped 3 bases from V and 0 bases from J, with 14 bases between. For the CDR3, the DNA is TGTGCCAGCAGCTTTGATTCAGGGATCGTGAACACTGAAGCTTTCTTT. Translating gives CASSFDSGIVNTEAFF.

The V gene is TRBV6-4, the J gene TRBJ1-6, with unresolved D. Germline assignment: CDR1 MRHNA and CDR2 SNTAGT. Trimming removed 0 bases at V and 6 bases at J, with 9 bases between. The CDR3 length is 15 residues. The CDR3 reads CASSDSPSGNSPLHF. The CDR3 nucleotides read TGTGCCAGCAGTGACTCTCCTTCGGGTAATTCACCCCTCCACTTT.

CDR3 coding DNA: TGTGCCAGCAGTTACTCGAGGGGGCGCGAGCAGTACTTC. Amino acids: CASSYSRGREQYF. The rearrangement joins TRBV6-5 to TRBJ2-7, with 7 bases matching TRBD1. Germline lookup yields CDR1 MNHEY and CDR2 SVGAGI. V shed 0 bases, J shed 6 bases, and the junction held 2 bases outside the gene matches. CDR3 length equals 13 residues.

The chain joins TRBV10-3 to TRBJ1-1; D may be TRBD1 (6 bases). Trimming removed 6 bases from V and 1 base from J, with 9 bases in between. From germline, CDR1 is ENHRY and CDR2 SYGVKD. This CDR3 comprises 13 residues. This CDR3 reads CAISSGENTEAFF. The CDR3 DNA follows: TGTGCCATCAGCTCAGGGGAGAACACTGAAGCTTTCTTT.

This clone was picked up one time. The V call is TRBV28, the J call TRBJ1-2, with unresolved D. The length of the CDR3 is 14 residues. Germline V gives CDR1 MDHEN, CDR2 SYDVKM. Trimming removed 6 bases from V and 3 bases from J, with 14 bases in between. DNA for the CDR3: TGTGCCAGCAGATACCCCGCGGTGCACTATGGCTACACCTTC. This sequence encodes CASRYPAVHYGYTF.